The entry that follows covers one TCR beta chain sequence. Antigen unknown. The data originate from a study of monozygotic twins with cystic fibrosis. Study results and caveats: In this small cohort, shared CDR3 numbers showed no association with age, concordance or disease severity. Median Simpson clonality of roughly 0.01 suggested naive T cells predominated.

V shed 1 base, J shed 8 bases, and the junction held 16 bases outside the gene matches. The V gene's germline CDR1 is MNHNS and CDR2 SASEGT. The CDR3 spans 18 residues. This table comes from immunoSEQ multiplex PCR, and its TCRdb copy is limited to in-frame clones, with some not included. Of approximately 7,700 clones in the sample, around 94% were seen once. This TCR was sampled from a boy aged 2 to 9 with cystic fibrosis. This rearrangement joins TRBV6-1 to TRBJ1-4; 7 bases map to TRBD1. Material: blood. CDR3 nucleotide sequence: TGTGCCAGCAGTGAAGGTCGACAGGGCGGCTCGGGCCCCGAAAAACTGTTTTTT. Its protein is CASSEGRQGGSGPEKLFF.